Listed below are T cell receptor beta chains from one sample, sequenced in a study of OX40 agonist ivuxolimab in advanced cancers. Data came from immunoSEQ multiplex PCR; TCRdb stores just in-frame clones and leaves some out. The repertoire holds more than 20,000 clones, with around 83% as singletons. This sample comprised CD4+ or CD8+ T cells sorted from blood, obtained in a trial of the OX40 agonist ivuxolimab. The receptor set was obtained from an adult with an advanced solid tumor such as melanoma, head and neck, liver or kidney cancer. The CDR3 runs from the conserved cysteine through the conserved F or W. Each record gives: CDR3 protein, CDR3 DNA, J gene, V gene, D gene, clone size. A D gene is named only where the DNA matches it firmly. Size is stated for part of the rows, as once, few or many counts, or as a class when the clone is expanded.

CASSSQGGNEKLFF	TGTGCCAGCAGCTCCCAGGGAGGGAATGAAAAACTGTTTTTT	TRBJ1-4	TRBV9	NA	NA
CASSDINTGELFF	TGTGCCAGCAGTGACATTAACACCGGGGAGCTGTTTTTT	TRBJ2-2	TRBV25-1	NA	NA
CASSRETEAFF	TGCGCCAGCAGCCGGGAGACAGAAGCTTTCTTT	TRBJ1-1	TRBV4-1	NA	few
CASSLEFSQSPYEQYF	TGTGCCAGCAGCTTAGAGTTTAGTCAATCCCCCTACGAGCAGTACTTC	TRBJ2-7	TRBV5-4	NA	medium-sized
CASSLGGKETQYF	TGCGCCAGCAGCTTGGGGGGGAAAGAGACCCAGTACTTC	TRBJ2-5	TRBV5-1	NA	NA
CASSPRPNTGELFF	TGTGCCAGCAGCCCGCGACCCAACACCGGGGAGCTGTTTTTT	TRBJ2-2	TRBV6-5	NA	once
CASSPGLAASYEQYF	TGTGCCAGTAGTCCCGGACTAGCGGCTTCCTACGAGCAGTACTTC	TRBJ2-7	TRBV19	TRBD2	once
CASSFPTDEQFF	TGTGCCAGCAGCTTTCCGACGGATGAGCAGTTCTTC	TRBJ2-1	TRBV11-2	NA	NA
CASIGVPWSEKLFF	TGTGCCAGCATAGGGGTCCCGTGGAGTGAAAAACTGTTTTTT	TRBJ1-4	TRBV28	NA	NA
CASSLGSTDTQYF	TGTGCCAGCAGTTTAGGTAGCACAGATACGCAGTATTTT	TRBJ2-3	TRBV27	NA	NA
CASSLGQGVQETQYF	TGTGCCAGCAGCTTGGGGCAGGGGGTGCAAGAGACCCAGTACTTC	TRBJ2-5	TRBV5-4	TRBD1	NA
CASRGGTLNEQFF	TGTGCCAGCAGAGGCGGGACACTCAATGAGCAGTTCTTC	TRBJ2-1	TRBV5-2	NA	NA
CASSPSGQAGWPQHF	TGTGCCAGCAGTCCCTCGGGACAGGCAGGTTGGCCCCAGCATTTT	TRBJ1-5	TRBV6-6	TRBD1	NA
CASSSPTLTNEKLFF	TGTGCCAGCAGTTCCCCCACACTAACTAATGAAAAACTGTTTTTT	TRBJ1-4	TRBV28	NA	NA
CASSQSDREVNTGELFF	TGTGCCAGCAGCCAATCGGACAGGGAAGTTAACACCGGGGAGCTGTTTTTT	TRBJ2-2	TRBV14	TRBD1	few